Each of the 20 T cell receptor beta chains below was sequenced from the same sample in a study of Ad26.COV2.S vaccination and SARS-CoV-2 variants. Only in-frame clones appear in the TCRdb table, and some are missing; sequencing was by immunoSEQ multiplex PCR. Seen here are about 400,000 clones, about 91% observed once, and the top ten hold around 1.9%. The treatment was: approximately 18 received Ad26.COV2.S at low or high dose, single or two shots; about five received placebo; per-sample allocation not given. The samples were gathered on day 63 after the first injection of vaccine or placebo. This sample comprised peripheral blood, obtained in a trial of Ad26.COV2.S vaccine versus placebo. Every receptor here comes from a person aged 18 to 59 who received the Ad26.COV2.S COVID-19 vaccine or a placebo.

This clone was seen just once. The chain is built from TRBV6-2 or TRBV6-3 and TRBJ2-2; 11 positions match TRBD2. V dropped 5 bases and J dropped 5; count of bases not matched to a gene: 10. The CDR3 is 17 residues long. Germline CDR1 and CDR2: MNHEY and SVGEGT. This CDR3 is CASSPGSGRAGTGELFF. The CDR3 DNA reads as TGTGCCAGCAGTCCCGGTAGCGGGAGGGCCGGGACCGGGGAGCTGTTTTTT.

This clone was recorded once. This chain joins TRBV15 and TRBJ2-7; possibly TRBD2 for D (7 bases). The CDR3 is made up of 16 amino acids. The V and J ends lost 1 base and 1 base respectively, with 14 bases between them. Per germline, CDR1 LNHNV and CDR2 YYDKDF (reference sequence). CDR3 sequence reads: CATSRGGGGNSYEQYF. In DNA, the CDR3 is TGTGCCACCAGCAGAGGGGGGGGCGGAAATTCCTACGAGCAGTACTTC.

The chain recombines TRBV5-1 with TRBJ2-1, with 8 bases that match TRBD1. The trim removed 3 bases at V and 4 bases at J, leaving 15 bases unmatched. Germline V gives CDR1 SGHRS, CDR2 YFSETQ. The CDR3 is made up of 18 amino acids. CDR3 loop: CASSSSLGGQGSYNEQFF. The CDR3 DNA follows: TGCGCCAGCAGCTCATCACTCGGAGGACAGGGCTCGTACAATGAGCAGTTCTTC.

The chain uses TRBV19 and TRBJ1-5; 10 bases fit TRBD1. Germline lookup yields CDR1 LNHDA and CDR2 SQIVND (reference sequence). V lost 4 bases to trimming and J lost 1 base; unmatched junction nucleotides: 7. The CDR3 spans 17 residues. CDR3 region: CASSTLWDRGSNQPQHF. CDR3 nucleotides: TGTGCCAGTAGTACGTTGTGGGACAGGGGAAGCAATCAGCCCCAGCATTTT.

The J gene is TRBJ2-3, the V gene TRBV7-2; D not resolved. The CDR3 sequence is 14 residues long. The V gene's germline CDR1 is SGHTA and CDR2 FQGNSA. V was cut by 5 bases and J by 2 bases, with 11 bases left in between. In nucleotides, the CDR3 is TGTGCCAGCAGCCCCAGACACTCCACAGATACGCAGTATTTT. Protein product: CASSPRHSTDTQYF. Drawing the rest from reference TRBV7-2 and TRBJ2-3, the complete variable domain is GAGVSQSPSNKVTEKGKDVELRCDPISGHTALYWYRQSLGQGLEFLIYFQGNSAPDKSGLPSDRFSAERTGGSVSTLTIQRTQQEDSAVYLCASSPRHSTDTQYFGPGTRLTVL.

This chain uses TRBV5-1 with TRBJ1-4; possibly TRBD1 for D (5 bases). Germline CDR1 is SGHRS and CDR2 is YFSETQ. Trimming took off 3 bases at V and 0 bases at J, with 6 bases between the two ends. This CDR3 has 14 amino acids. The CDR3 coding sequence is TGCGCCAGCAGCTGGGGGGCAACTAATGAAAAACTGTTTTTT. This gives the protein CASSWGATNEKLFF.

The J gene is TRBJ1-1, the V gene TRBV6-4; the D is unclear. V gave up 5 bases and J gave up 0 bases, with 7 bases separating them. The CDR3 loop spans 13 amino acids. Germline CDR1 and CDR2: MRHNA and SNTAGT. CDR3 coding DNA: TGTGCCAGCAGTACACAACTGAACACTGAAGCTTTCTTT. As protein: CASSTQLNTEAFF.

The rearrangement uses TRBV19 and TRBJ2-1, with 9 bases identical to TRBD1. The CDR3 contains 15 residues. With 3 bases clipped from V and 8 bases from J, the junction kept 8 bases outside the gene matches. The germline gives CDR1 LNHDA, CDR2 SQIVND (reference sequence). For the CDR3, the DNA is TGTGCCAGTAGTATCCCCGGACAGGGGAAAGATGAGCAGTTCTTC. Translated, it gives CASSIPGQGKDEQFF.

The chain carries TRBV4-2 and TRBJ2-5; D is uncertain. Per germline, CDR1 LGHNA and CDR2 YNFKEQ. V was shortened by 0 bases and J by 5 bases, with 7 bases between the two germline ends. This CDR3 contains 13 residues. In DNA, the CDR3 is TGTGCCAGCAGCCAAGATTCCGTGGAGACCCAGTACTTC. Protein sequence: CASSQDSVETQYF.

This chain connects TRBV4-1 to TRBJ1-2; a weak D match, TRBD1 (6 bases). In germline, CDR1 is MGHRA, CDR2 YSYEKL. This CDR3 has 15 amino acids. The V end lost 0 bases, the J end lost 6 bases, and 14 bases lay between the germline ends. The CDR3 DNA reads as TGCGCCAGCAGCCAAGAAACAGGGAACTCTAATGGCTACACCTTC. It encodes CASSQETGNSNGYTF.

CDR3 nucleotides: TGTGCCAGTAGTAGGGGTCTAGCGTTGGGAGAGACCCAGTACTTC. Translation: CASSRGLALGETQYF. This rearrangement joins TRBV19 to TRBJ2-5; perhaps TRBD2 as D (6 bases). The CDR3 covers 15 residues. V was shortened by 4 bases and J by 4 bases, with 16 bases between the two germline ends. The germline gives CDR1 LNHDA, CDR2 SQIVND (reference sequence).

The V call is TRBV6-2 or TRBV6-3, the J call TRBJ1-2; 9 bases are shared with TRBD1. CDR3 length: 13 residues. The V gene's germline CDR1 is MNHEY and CDR2 SVGEGT. V shed 4 bases, J shed 7 bases, and the junction held 4 bases outside the gene matches. The DNA of the CDR3 is TGTGCCAGCAGTTCGGGACAGGGCCGTGGCTACACCTTC. Protein: CASSSGQGRGYTF.

The chain recombines TRBV5-1 with TRBJ1-4; 9 nucleotides agree with TRBD1. Per germline, CDR1 SGHRS and CDR2 YFSETQ. The CDR3 contains 16 residues. With V trimmed by 4 bases and J by 8 bases, 12 bases remained unmatched. The CDR3 DNA reads TGCGCCAGCAGCCTCGGCCCCGGGACAGGGAGGGAAAAACTGTTTTTT. The encoded protein is CASSLGPGTGREKLFF.

The rearrangement uses TRBV18 and TRBJ2-5; the match to TRBD1 covers 7 bases. CDR1 is KGHSH, CDR2 LQKENI, per germline. The length of the CDR3 is 15 residues. J gave up 2 bases and V 1 base, and 4 bases lay outside the gene matches. The CDR3 loop is CASSPRPGGQETQYF. For the CDR3, the DNA is TGTGCCAGCTCACCACGGCCAGGGGGACAAGAGACCCAGTACTTC.

This sequence joins TRBV28 and TRBJ1-1, with 9 bases fitting TRBD1. V lost 3 bases to trimming and J lost 4 bases; unmatched junction nucleotides: 6. Germline CDR1 is MDHEN and CDR2 is SYDVKM. This CDR3 region has 15 residues. CDR3 nucleotides: TGTGCCAGCAGTTTGTCCGGGACAGGGAGCACTGAAGCTTTCTTT. Translated, it gives CASSLSGTGSTEAFF.

The chain is built from TRBV24-1 and TRBJ2-3; D remains unclear. V was trimmed by 6 bases and J by 0 bases, leaving 9 bases between them. Per the germline V gene, CDR1 is KGHDR and CDR2 is SFDVKD. This CDR3 is 14 amino acids long. CDR3 region: CATSRPTSTDTQYF. CDR3 nucleotide sequence: TGTGCCACCAGTAGGCCCACCAGCACAGATACGCAGTATTTT.

This chain links TRBV21-1 with TRBJ1-2. TRBV21-1 is reported as a pseudogene. This CDR3 has 14 residues. The CDR3 DNA reads TGTGCCAGCAGCAAATGGGGTGGCGTTAATGGCTACACCTTC. It codes for CASSKWGGVNGYTF.

V usage is TRBV11-2 and J usage is TRBJ2-2, with 9 bases fitting TRBD2. The J segment lost 6 bases and the V segment lost 5 bases, leaving 4 bases of the junction unmatched. The germline V gene has CDR1 SGHAT and CDR2 FQNNGV. CDR3 length: 14 residues. This CDR3 is CASSQIAGAGELFF. CDR3 coding DNA: TGTGCCAGCAGCCAAATAGCGGGAGCCGGGGAGCTGTTTTTT.

V is TRBV5-4 and J is TRBJ2-5; D remains ambiguous. Trimming pared 3 bases from V and 2 bases from J, leaving 14 bases between. The CDR3 runs 15 residues. Germline V lookup: CDR1 SGHNT, CDR2 YYREEE (reference sequence). The CDR3 sequence is CASSSPQVGQETQYF. CDR3 DNA sequence: TGTGCCAGCAGCTCCCCCCAGGTCGGTCAAGAGACCCAGTACTTC.

The rearrangement links TRBV7-9 to TRBJ2-7; D call uncertain. CDR3 size: 13 residues. Germline-derived CDR1 and CDR2 are SEHNR and FQNEAQ (reference sequence). V dropped 0 bases and J dropped 9 bases, with 12 bases sitting between them. This CDR3 reads CASSLAGSLRQYF. For the CDR3, the DNA is TGTGCCAGCAGCTTAGCAGGCAGCTTACGGCAGTACTTC.